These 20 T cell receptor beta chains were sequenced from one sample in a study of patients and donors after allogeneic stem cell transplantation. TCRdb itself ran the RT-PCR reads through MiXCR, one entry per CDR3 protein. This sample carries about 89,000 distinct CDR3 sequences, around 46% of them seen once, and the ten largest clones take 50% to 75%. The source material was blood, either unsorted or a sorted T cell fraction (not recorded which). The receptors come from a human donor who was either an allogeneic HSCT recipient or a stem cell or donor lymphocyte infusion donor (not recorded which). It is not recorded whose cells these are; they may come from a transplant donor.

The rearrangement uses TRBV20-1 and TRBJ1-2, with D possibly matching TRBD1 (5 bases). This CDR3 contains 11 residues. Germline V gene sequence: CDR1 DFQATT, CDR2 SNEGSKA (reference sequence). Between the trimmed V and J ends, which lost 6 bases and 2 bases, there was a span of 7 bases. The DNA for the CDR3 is TGCAGTGCCAGGGAAAACTATGGCTACACCTTC. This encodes CSARENYGYTF.

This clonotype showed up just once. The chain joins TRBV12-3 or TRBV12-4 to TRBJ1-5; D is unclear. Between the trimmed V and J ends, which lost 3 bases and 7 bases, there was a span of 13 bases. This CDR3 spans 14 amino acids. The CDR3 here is CASSFGGGRQPQHF. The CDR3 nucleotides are TGTGCCAGCAGTTTCGGAGGAGGGAGGCAGCCCCAGCATTTT.

In DNA, the CDR3 is TGTGCCAGCAGCGACAGGACAGGGGGTGAAAAACTGTTTTTT. Translating gives CASSDRTGGEKLFF. This chain links TRBV5-6 with TRBJ1-4; 10 bases align to TRBD1. There are 14 residues in the CDR3. V lost 4 bases and J lost 7; bases outside the gene matches: 4. The germline CDR1 and CDR2 sequences are SGHDT and YYEEEE. The full variable domain, with the rest looked up from reference TRBV5-6 and TRBJ1-4, is DAGVTQSPTHLIKTRGQQVTLRCSPKSGHDTVSWYQQALGQGPQFIFQYYEEEERQRGNFPDRFSGHQFPNYSSELNVNALLLGDSALYLCASSDRTGGEKLFFGSGTQLSVL.

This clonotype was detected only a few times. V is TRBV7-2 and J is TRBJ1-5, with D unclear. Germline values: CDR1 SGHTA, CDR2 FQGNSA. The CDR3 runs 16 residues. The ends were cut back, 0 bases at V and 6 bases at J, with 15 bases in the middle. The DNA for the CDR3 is TGTGCCAGCAGCTTAGCGTCGGGCAGGTCTAGTCAGCCCCAGCATTTT. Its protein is CASSLASGRSSQPQHF.

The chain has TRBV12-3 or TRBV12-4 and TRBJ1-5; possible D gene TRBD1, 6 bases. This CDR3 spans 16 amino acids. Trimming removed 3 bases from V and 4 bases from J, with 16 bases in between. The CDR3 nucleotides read TGTGCCAGCAGTTTGGGGGGGGGCGCGTATAATCAGCCCCAGCATTTT. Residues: CASSLGGGAYNQPQHF.

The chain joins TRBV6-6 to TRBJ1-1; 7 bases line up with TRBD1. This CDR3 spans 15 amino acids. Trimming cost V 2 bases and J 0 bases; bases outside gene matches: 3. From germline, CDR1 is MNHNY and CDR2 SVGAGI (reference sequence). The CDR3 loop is CASSYRGGVNTEAFF. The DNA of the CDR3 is TGTGCCAGCAGTTACCGAGGGGGCGTGAACACTGAAGCTTTCTTT.

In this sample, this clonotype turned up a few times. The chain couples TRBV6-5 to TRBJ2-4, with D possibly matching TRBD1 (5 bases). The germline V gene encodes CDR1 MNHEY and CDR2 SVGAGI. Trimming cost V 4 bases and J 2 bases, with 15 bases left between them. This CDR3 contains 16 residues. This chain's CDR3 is CASSLAQGFTKNIQYF. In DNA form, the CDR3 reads TGTGCCAGCAGTTTGGCCCAGGGTTTCACCAAAAACATTCAGTACTTC.

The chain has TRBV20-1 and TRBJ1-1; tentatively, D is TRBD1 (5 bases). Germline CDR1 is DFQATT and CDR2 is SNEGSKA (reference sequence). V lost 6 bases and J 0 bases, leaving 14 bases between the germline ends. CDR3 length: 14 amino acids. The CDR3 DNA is TGCAGTGCCGGGATGGGGGGGATGAACACTGAAGCTTTCTTT. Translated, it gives CSAGMGGMNTEAFF.

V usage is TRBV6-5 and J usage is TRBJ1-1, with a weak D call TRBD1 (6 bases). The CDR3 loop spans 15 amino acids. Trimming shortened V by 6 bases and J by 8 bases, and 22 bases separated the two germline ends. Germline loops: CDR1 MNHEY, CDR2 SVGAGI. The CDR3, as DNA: TGTGCCAGCAGAGGACAGATTTACCCCATTTTGGAAGCTTTCTTT. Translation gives CASRGQIYPILEAFF.

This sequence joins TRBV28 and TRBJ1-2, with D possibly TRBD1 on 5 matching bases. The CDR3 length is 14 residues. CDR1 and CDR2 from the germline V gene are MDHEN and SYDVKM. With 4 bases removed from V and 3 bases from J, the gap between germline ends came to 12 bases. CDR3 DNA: TGTGCCAGCAGTTATTTCGGGGCGGACTATGGCTACACCTTC. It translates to CASSYFGADYGYTF.

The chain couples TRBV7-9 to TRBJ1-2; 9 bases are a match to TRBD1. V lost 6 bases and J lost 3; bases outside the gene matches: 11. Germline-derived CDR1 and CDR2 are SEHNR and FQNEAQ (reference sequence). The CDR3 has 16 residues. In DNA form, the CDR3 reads TGTGCCAGCAGTTACCTCCTACAGGGGGCCTACTATGGCTACACCTTC. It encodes CASSYLLQGAYYGYTF.

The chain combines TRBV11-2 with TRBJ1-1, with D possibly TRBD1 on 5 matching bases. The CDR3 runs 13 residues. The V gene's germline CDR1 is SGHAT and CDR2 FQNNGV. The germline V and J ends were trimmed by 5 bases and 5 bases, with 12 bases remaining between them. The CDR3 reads CASSPRQRTEAFF. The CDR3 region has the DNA TGTGCCAGCAGCCCGAGACAGCGAACTGAAGCTTTCTTT.

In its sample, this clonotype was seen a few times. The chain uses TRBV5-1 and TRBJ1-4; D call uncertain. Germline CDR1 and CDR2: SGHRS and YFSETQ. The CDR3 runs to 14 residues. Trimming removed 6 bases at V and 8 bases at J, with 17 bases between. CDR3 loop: CASNMGNLGEKLFF. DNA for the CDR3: TGCGCCAGCAACATGGGGAACCTCGGGGAAAAACTGTTTTTT.

This chain's CDR3 is CASSYSRQGFYGYTF. The CDR3 DNA sequence: TGTGCCAGCAGTTACTCACGACAGGGCTTCTATGGCTACACCTTC. The genes are TRBV6-5 and TRBJ1-2; TRBD1 matches 7 bases. J was trimmed by 4 bases and V by 0 bases; bases with no gene match: 5. Germline V CDR1 and CDR2: MNHEY, SVGAGI. This CDR3 comprises 15 residues.

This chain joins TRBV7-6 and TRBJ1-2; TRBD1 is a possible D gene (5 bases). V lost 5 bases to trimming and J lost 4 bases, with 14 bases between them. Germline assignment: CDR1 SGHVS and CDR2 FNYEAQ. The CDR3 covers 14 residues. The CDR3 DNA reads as TGTGCCAGCAGCCCCGCCCGGGACGTCTATGGCTACACCTTC. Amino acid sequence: CASSPARDVYGYTF.

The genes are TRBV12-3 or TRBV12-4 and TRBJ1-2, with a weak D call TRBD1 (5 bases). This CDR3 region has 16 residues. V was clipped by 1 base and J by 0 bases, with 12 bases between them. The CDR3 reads CASSLGDSETNYGYTF. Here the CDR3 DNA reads TGTGCCAGCAGTTTAGGCGACAGTGAGACTAACTATGGCTACACCTTC.

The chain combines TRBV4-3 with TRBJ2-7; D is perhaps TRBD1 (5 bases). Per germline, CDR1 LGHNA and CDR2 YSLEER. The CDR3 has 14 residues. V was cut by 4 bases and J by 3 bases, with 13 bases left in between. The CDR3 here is CASSRGRGLYEQYF. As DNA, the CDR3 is TGCGCCAGCAGCCGAGGTAGGGGTCTCTACGAGCAGTACTTC.

The CDR3 DNA is TGTGCCAGCAGTTTACGTCGCCGGGACAGGGGAATTGGCTACACCTTC. It encodes CASSLRRRDRGIGYTF. This chain links TRBV28 with TRBJ1-2; 10 bases align to TRBD1. V lost 2 bases and J lost 7; bases outside the gene matches: 10. The CDR3 contains 16 residues. Germline CDR1 reads MDHEN; CDR2 reads SYDVKM.

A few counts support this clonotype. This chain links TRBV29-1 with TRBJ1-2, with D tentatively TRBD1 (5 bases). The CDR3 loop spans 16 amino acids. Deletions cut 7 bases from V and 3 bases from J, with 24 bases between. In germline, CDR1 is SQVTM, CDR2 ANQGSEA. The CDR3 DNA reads TGCAGCGCTGCCGATCCCCCCCGGTTGGGGGACTATGGCTACACCTTC. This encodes CSAADPPRLGDYGYTF.

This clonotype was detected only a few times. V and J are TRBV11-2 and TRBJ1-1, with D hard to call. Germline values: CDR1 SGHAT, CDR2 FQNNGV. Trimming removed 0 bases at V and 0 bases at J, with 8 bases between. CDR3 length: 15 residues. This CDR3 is CASSLDENLNTEAFF. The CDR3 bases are TGTGCCAGCAGCTTAGATGAAAACCTGAACACTGAAGCTTTCTTT. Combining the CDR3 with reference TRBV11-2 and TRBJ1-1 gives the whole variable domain EAGVAQSPRYKIIEKRQSVAFWCNPISGHATLYWYQQILGQGPKLLIQFQNNGVVDDSQLPKDRFSAERLKGVDSTLKIQPAKLEDSAVYLCASSLDENLNTEAFFGQGTRLTVV.